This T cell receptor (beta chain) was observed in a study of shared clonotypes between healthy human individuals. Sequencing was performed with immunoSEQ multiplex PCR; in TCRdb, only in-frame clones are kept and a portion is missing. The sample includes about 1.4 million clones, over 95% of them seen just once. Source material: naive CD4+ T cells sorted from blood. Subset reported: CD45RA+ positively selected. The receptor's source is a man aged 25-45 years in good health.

In nucleotides, the CDR3 is TGCAGCGTCCCAACGGGACCGGGGAGAGTCGAGACCCAGTACTTC. Its translation: CSVPTGPGRVETQYF. The chain has TRBV29-1 and TRBJ2-5; D may correspond to TRBD1 or TRBD2 (5 bases each). CDR1 is SQVTM and CDR2 is ANQGSEA in the germline V gene. The CDR3 runs to 15 residues. V shed 6 bases and J shed 5 bases, with 22 bases lying between them. The full variable domain, completed using reference TRBV29-1 and TRBJ2-5, is SAVISQKPSRDICQRGTSLTIQCQVDSQVTMMFWYRQQPGQSLTLIATANQGSEATYESGFVIDKFPISRPNLTFSTLTVSNMSPEDSSIYLCSVPTGPGRVETQYFGPGTRLLVL.